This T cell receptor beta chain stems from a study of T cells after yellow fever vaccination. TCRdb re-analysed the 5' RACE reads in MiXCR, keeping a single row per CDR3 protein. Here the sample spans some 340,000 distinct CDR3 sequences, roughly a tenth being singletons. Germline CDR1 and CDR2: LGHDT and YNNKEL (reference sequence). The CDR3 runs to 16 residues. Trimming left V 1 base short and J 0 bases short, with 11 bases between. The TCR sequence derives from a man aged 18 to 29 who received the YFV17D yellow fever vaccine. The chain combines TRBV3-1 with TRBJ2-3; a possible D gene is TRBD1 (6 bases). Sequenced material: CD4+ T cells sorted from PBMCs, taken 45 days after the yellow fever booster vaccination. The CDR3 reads CASSQGRQASTDTQYF. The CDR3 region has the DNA TGTGCCAGCAGCCAAGGTCGACAGGCCAGCACAGATACGCAGTATTTT.